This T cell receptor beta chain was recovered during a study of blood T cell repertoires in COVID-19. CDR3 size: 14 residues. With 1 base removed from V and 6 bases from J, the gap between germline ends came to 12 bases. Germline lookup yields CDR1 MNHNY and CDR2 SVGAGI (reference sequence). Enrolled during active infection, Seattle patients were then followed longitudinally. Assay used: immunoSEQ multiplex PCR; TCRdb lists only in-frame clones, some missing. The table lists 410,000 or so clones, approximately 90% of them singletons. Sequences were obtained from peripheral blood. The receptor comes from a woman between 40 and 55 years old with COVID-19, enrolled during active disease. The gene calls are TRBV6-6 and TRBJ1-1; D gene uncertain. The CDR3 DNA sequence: TGTGCCAGCAGTTACTGGACTTCAGTCCCTGAAGCTTTCTTT. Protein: CASSYWTSVPEAFF.